This T cell receptor (beta chain) was identified during a study of blood T cells in healthy people across ages. A second PCR of roughly 7 to 11 cycles used a sample-barcoded 5' primer and a J-beta primer mix. TCRdb re-called the 5' RACE reads with MiXCR, one entry per CDR3 protein. The sample contains approximately 780,000 distinct CDR3 sequences, more than 25% of which appear only once. The germline gives CDR1 GTSNPN, CDR2 SVGIG (reference sequence). This CDR3 comprises 12 residues. This sample also belongs to another study, concerning T cells of mothers and their children. Per that paper: Each mother yielded more than 9 million TCR beta CDR3 reads. Each child yielded some 3 million reads.

V and J are TRBV30 and TRBJ2-5; the D is unclear. Judging by the DNA end, TRBJ2-7 fits better; the J call may be wrong. Sequenced material: blood. The TCR comes from a boy between 10 and 17 years old in good health. The CDR3 is CAWSVVGYEQYF. The CDR3 DNA follows: TGTGCCTGGAGTGTAGTGGGGTACGAGCAGTACTTC.